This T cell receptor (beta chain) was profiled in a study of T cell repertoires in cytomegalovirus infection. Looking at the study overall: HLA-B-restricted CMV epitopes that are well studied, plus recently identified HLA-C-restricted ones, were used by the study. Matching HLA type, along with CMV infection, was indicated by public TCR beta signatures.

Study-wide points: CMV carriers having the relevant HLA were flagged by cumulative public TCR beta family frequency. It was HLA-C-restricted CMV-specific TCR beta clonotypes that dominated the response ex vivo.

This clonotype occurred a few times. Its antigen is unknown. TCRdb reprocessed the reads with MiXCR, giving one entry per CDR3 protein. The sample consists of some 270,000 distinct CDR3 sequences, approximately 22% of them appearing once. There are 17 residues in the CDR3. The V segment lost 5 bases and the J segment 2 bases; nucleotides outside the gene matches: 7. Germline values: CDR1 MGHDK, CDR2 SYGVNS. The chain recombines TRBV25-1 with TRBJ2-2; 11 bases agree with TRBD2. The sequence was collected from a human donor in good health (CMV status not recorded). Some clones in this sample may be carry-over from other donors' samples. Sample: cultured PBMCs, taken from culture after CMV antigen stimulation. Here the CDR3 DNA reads TGTGCCAGCAGTATCGTAAGACTAGCGGGAAACACCGGGGAGCTGTTTTTT. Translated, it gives CASSIVRLAGNTGELFF.